The clone carrying this T cell receptor beta chain was detected ten times or more. The data stem from a study of Graves' ophthalmopathy and Graves' hyperthyroidism. This CDR3 has 14 amino acids. Germline CDR1 and CDR2: PRHDT and FYEKMQ (reference sequence). Trimming removed 6 bases from V and 3 bases from J, with 14 bases in between. People with hyperthyroidism were aged 18 to 65 and newly diagnosed, under 2 months' duration. Patients with other autoimmune diseases, uncontrolled infections, pregnancy or lactation were excluded. Clinicians made diagnoses from clinical symptoms, serum thyroxine, TRAb, thyroid ultrasound and orbital computed tomography. RNA transcripts were the source from which TCR beta CDR3 regions were amplified. The library came from an HTBI-primed first-round RT-PCR and a second-round multiplex PCR. TCRdb itself ran the multiplex PCR reads through MiXCR, one entry per CDR3 protein. The sample includes under 800,000 distinct CDR3 sequences, roughly 20% of them seen just once.

V is TRBV13 and J is TRBJ1-1, with a possible D match to TRBD1 (5 bases). The TCR comes from a woman aged 18-29 years with stable Graves' hyperthyroidism. Some clones in this sample may be carry-over from other donors' samples. The sequenced material came from peripheral blood. The CDR3 coding sequence is TGTGCCAGCAGGGAGGGCGGGGGATACACTGAAGCTTTCTTT. Translated: CASREGGGYTEAFF. The full variable domain, its missing parts supplied by reference TRBV13 and TRBJ1-1, is AAGVIQSPRHLIKEKRETATLKCYPIPRHDTVYWYQQGPGQDPQFLISFYEKMQSDKGSIPDRFSAQQFSDYHSELNMSSLELGDSALYFCASREGGGYTEAFFGQGTRLTVV.